These 32 T cell receptor beta chains came from one sample sequenced in a study of cytomegalovirus exposure and HLA in healthy donors. PCR used 60 Vbeta primers and 13 Jbeta primers. The data were produced by immunoSEQ multiplex PCR, yet TCRdb's version contains in-frame clones alone and is incomplete. The sample yields around 80,000 clones, around 78% seen once. The specimen was PBMCs. The receptors stem from a man aged 35 to 55 in good health and CMV-seronegative.

V is TRBV4-2 and J is TRBJ2-1; TRBD1 might be the D (6 bases). Germline-derived CDR1 and CDR2 are LGHNA and YNFKEQ. V was cut by 0 bases and J by 5 bases, with 14 bases left in between. This CDR3 region has 16 residues. The DNA of the CDR3 is TGTGCCAGCAGCCAAGAGCAGGGGACCTACAACAATGAGCAGTTCTTC. Protein sequence: CASSQEQGTYNNEQFF.

The J gene is TRBJ2-3, the V gene TRBV10-3; tentative D call: TRBD2 (6 bases). Trimming stripped 2 bases from V and 3 bases from J, with 12 bases between. Germline CDR1 and CDR2: ENHRY and SYGVKD. There are 15 residues in the CDR3. As DNA, the CDR3 is TGTGCCATCAGTGAGCAGGGCGGGAATACAGATACGCAGTATTTT. This sequence encodes CAISEQGGNTDTQYF.

This chain connects TRBV6-5 to TRBJ1-2; D not certain. Germline V CDR1 and CDR2: MNHEY, SVGAGI. V lost 0 bases and J lost 4, with 9 bases in between. This CDR3 has 14 residues. The CDR3 DNA is TGTGCCAGCAGTTACTCGGGCAGCTCCTATGGCTACACCTTC. Amino acid sequence: CASSYSGSSYGYTF.

The CDR3 region is CATSRDTLSEQYF. As DNA, the CDR3 is TGTGCCACCAGCAGGGACACCCTTAGCGAGCAGTACTTC. The chain employs TRBV15 and TRBJ2-7; D is possibly TRBD1 (5 bases). CDR1 and CDR2 (germline): LNHNV, YYDKDF (reference sequence). V lost 3 bases and J lost 6, with 12 bases in between. The CDR3 covers 13 residues.

The chain is built from TRBV7-9 and TRBJ1-2; D ambiguous. This CDR3 has 14 residues. V dropped 5 bases and J dropped 3 bases, with 13 bases sitting between them. CDR1 SEHNR and CDR2 FQNEAQ come from the germline V gene (reference sequence). The CDR3, as DNA: TGTGCCAGCAGCCTACAGAGCTTCGACTATGGCTACACCTTC. Protein product: CASSLQSFDYGYTF.

This clone occurred once. This chain connects TRBV2 to TRBJ2-1, with TRBD2 identical over 12 bases. From germline, CDR1 is SNHLY and CDR2 FYNNEI. The CDR3 spans 15 residues. After removal of 6 bases from V and 6 bases from J, the junction contained 6 bases not matched to a gene. In nucleotides, the CDR3 is TGTGCCAGCAGGGAGACTAGCGGGAGAGTCAATGAGCAGTTCTTC. Protein product: CASRETSGRVNEQFF. Combining the CDR3 with reference TRBV2 and TRBJ2-1 gives the whole variable domain EPEVTQTPSHQVTQMGQEVILRCVPISNHLYFYWYRQILGQKVEFLVSFYNNEISEKSEIFDDQFSVERPDGSNFTLKIRSTKLEDSAMYFCASRETSGRVNEQFFGPGTRLTVL.

The genes are TRBV7-3 and TRBJ1-1; 12 positions agree with TRBD1. J was trimmed by 6 bases and V by 1 base; bases with no gene match: 6. The germline CDR1 and CDR2 sequences are SGHTA and FQGTGA. This CDR3 contains 16 residues. The CDR3 spells CASSLMGQGAKAEAFF. The DNA for the CDR3 is TGTGCCAGCAGCTTAATGGGACAGGGGGCGAAGGCTGAAGCTTTCTTT. Based on the CDR3 plus reference TRBV7-3 and TRBJ1-1, the full variable domain is GAGVSQTPSNKVTEKGKYVELRCDPISGHTALYWYRQSLGQGPEFLIYFQGTGAADDSGLPNDRFFAVRPEGSVSTLKIQRTERGDSAVYLCASSLMGQGAKAEAFFGQGTRLTVV.

V usage is TRBV6-1 and J usage is TRBJ2-7, with a tentative D call TRBD1 (5 bases). Trimming left V 2 bases short and J 2 bases short, with 10 bases between. Germline CDR1 is MNHNS and CDR2 is SASEGT. The CDR3 is 14 residues long. DNA for the CDR3: TGTGCCAGCAGTGAAAGGGGCTCCCCCTACGAGCAGTACTTC. Its translation is CASSERGSPYEQYF.

The rearrangement links TRBV4-2 to TRBJ1-5, with TRBD1 identical over 8 bases. From germline, CDR1 is LGHNA and CDR2 YNFKEQ. The CDR3 runs 15 residues. The V and J ends lost 3 bases and 5 bases, in that order; junction bases with no gene match: 6. CDR3 bases: TGTGCCAGCAGCCAGGTGGACAGGGCGGATCAGCCCCAGCATTTT. Its translation is CASSQVDRADQPQHF.

The chain couples TRBV19 to TRBJ1-6; 7 nucleotides align to TRBD1. Germline trimming cut 7 bases from V and 7 bases from J; bases unmatched to any gene: 7. The CDR3 totals 14 residues. From germline, CDR1 is LNHDA and CDR2 SQIVND (reference sequence). The CDR3 nucleotides read TGTGCCAGTAAGGAAGGGGGCGGAAATTCACCCCTCCACTTT. Protein product: CASKEGGGNSPLHF.

This clone was seen more than once but under ten times. The gene calls are TRBV5-1 and TRBJ2-1; TRBD2 matches 10 bases. V was pared by 5 bases and J by 7 bases, with 18 bases of the junction left unmatched. The CDR3 is 18 amino acids. Germline CDR1 SGHRS, CDR2 YFSETQ. The CDR3, as DNA: TGCGCCAGCAGATATGGGGGTGGGGCTAGCGGGAGAATGAATGAGCAGTTCTTC. Amino acids: CASRYGGGASGRMNEQFF.

This chain joins TRBV7-3 and TRBJ2-1; 8 bases are shared with TRBD2. The V gene's germline CDR1 is SGHTA and CDR2 FQGTGA. J lost 4 bases, V lost 5 bases, and 7 bases had no gene match. The CDR3 sequence is 15 residues long. CDR3: CASSPNSGVYNEQFF. Here the CDR3 DNA reads TGTGCCAGCAGCCCGAATAGCGGGGTTTACAATGAGCAGTTCTTC.

The gene calls are TRBV29-1 and TRBJ1-1; no definite D call. Germline CDR1 and CDR2: SQVTM and ANQGSEA. The CDR3 is made up of 11 amino acids. V was pared by 4 bases and J by 10 bases, with 13 bases between. The CDR3, as DNA: TGCAGCGTTGCCCCCGTCGCAGGAGCTTTCTTT. Protein: CSVAPVAGAFF.

This clone is a singleton in its sample. The chain has TRBV27 and TRBJ1-2; TRBD1 agrees at 9 bases. This CDR3 is 14 amino acids long. Germline V gene sequence: CDR1 MNHEY, CDR2 SMNVEV (reference sequence). V gave up 0 bases and J gave up 4 bases; unmatched junction bases: 0. Written as DNA, the CDR3 is TGTGCCAGCAGTTTATCGGGACAGGGCTATGGCTACACCTTC. As protein: CASSLSGQGYGYTF.

The rearrangement joins TRBV4-2 to TRBJ2-5; TRBD2 might be the D (6 bases). Germline V gene data show CDR1 as LGHNA and CDR2 as YNFKEQ. This CDR3 spans 13 amino acids. V was clipped by 3 bases and J by 5 bases, with 10 bases between them. CDR3 sequence reads: CASSHGGRETQYF. The CDR3 DNA reads as TGTGCCAGCAGCCATGGGGGGAGGGAGACCCAGTACTTC.

The chain joins TRBV28 to TRBJ1-5, with D possibly being TRBD1 (5 bases). Germline CDR1 reads MDHEN; CDR2 reads SYDVKM. This CDR3 spans 15 amino acids. Trimming pared 6 bases from V and 5 bases from J, leaving 17 bases between. Written as DNA, the CDR3 is TGTGCCAGCAGGCTGGGGGGGAGGAGGGATCAGCCCCAGCATTTT. Translating it yields CASRLGGRRDQPQHF.

This clone was counted between two and nine times. V is TRBV4-2 and J is TRBJ1-2; 9 bases fit TRBD1. The CDR3 length is 18 residues. The ends lost 4 bases at V and 0 bases at J; junction bases unmatched: 12. CDR1 and CDR2 from the germline V gene are LGHNA and YNFKEQ. The CDR3 region is CASSPTQTGGETNYGYTF. CDR3 nucleotides: TGTGCCAGCAGCCCAACCCAGACAGGGGGGGAGACTAACTATGGCTACACCTTC.

The chain couples TRBV7-2 to TRBJ2-2, with no clear D. Between the trimmed V and J ends, which lost 5 bases and 2 bases, there was a span of 12 bases. Germline loops: CDR1 SGHTA, CDR2 FQGNSA. This CDR3 is 15 amino acids long. The CDR3 DNA reads TGTGCCAGCAGCCCCCTTTTAATCAACACCGGGGAGCTGTTTTTT. Residues: CASSPLLINTGELFF.

The chain carries TRBV7-8 and TRBJ2-2; tentatively, D is TRBD1 (7 bases). Deletions cut 5 bases from V and 3 bases from J, with 16 bases between. Germline CDR1 is SGHVS and CDR2 is FQNEAQ. The CDR3 runs 16 residues. Here the CDR3 DNA reads TGTGCCAGCAGCGCCCGCGGAGGGGGCTACACCGGGGAGCTGTTTTTT. Residues: CASSARGGGYTGELFF. Based on the CDR3 plus reference TRBV7-8 and TRBJ2-2, the full variable domain is GAGVSQSPRYKVAKRGQDVALRCDPISGHVSLFWYQQALGQGPEFLTYFQNEAQLDKSGLPSDRFFAERPEGSVSTLKIQRTQQEDSAVYLCASSARGGGYTGELFFGEGSRLTVL.

The DNA of the CDR3 is TGTGCCAGCAGTTTACTAGCGGGAGTAGGCGAGCAGTACTTC. This codes for CASSLLAGVGEQYF. The chain has TRBV27 and TRBJ2-7; 10 bases are a match to TRBD2. The germline V gene encodes CDR1 MNHEY and CDR2 SMNVEV (reference sequence). The CDR3 has 14 residues. The V gene end was trimmed by 2 bases and the J gene end by 6 bases; junction bases not matched to a gene: 4.

J is TRBJ2-7 and V is TRBV6-1, with TRBD2 identical over 10 bases. Germline-derived CDR1 and CDR2 are MNHNS and SASEGT. This CDR3 is built from 15 residues. The V and J ends lost 4 bases and 4 bases, in that order; junction bases with no gene match: 7. The CDR3 coding sequence is TGTGCCAGCAGTGTAGGACTAGCGGCAAATTACGAGCAGTACTTC. It encodes CASSVGLAANYEQYF.

The V gene is TRBV21-1, the J gene TRBJ2-5; the table calls TRBD1, which could not be checked here. TRBV21-1 is assigned pseudogene status. The CDR3 sequence is 17 residues long. CDR3 protein: CASSKVGTGRVQETQYF. For the CDR3, the DNA is TGTGCCAGCAGCAAAGTGGGGACAGGGCGCGTTCAAGAGACCCAGTACTTC.

The chain combines TRBV18 with TRBJ1-6, with D uncertain. With 5 bases removed from V and 5 bases from J, the gap between germline ends came to 10 bases. The CDR3 spans 14 residues. Per germline, CDR1 KGHSH and CDR2 LQKENI. The CDR3: CASSSDNDNSPLHF. In nucleotides, the CDR3 is TGTGCCAGCTCATCCGACAACGATAATTCACCCCTCCACTTT.

This chain joins TRBV19 and TRBJ1-5, with unresolved D. Germline V gene sequence: CDR1 LNHDA, CDR2 SQIVND (reference sequence). Trimming removed 4 bases from V and 1 base from J, with 8 bases in between. The CDR3 length is 14 residues. In nucleotides, the CDR3 is TGTGCCAGTAGTAAGGTGACAAGCAATCAGCCCCAGCATTTT. As protein: CASSKVTSNQPQHF.

The J gene is TRBJ2-7, the V gene TRBV11-2; 7 nucleotides match TRBD1. Trimming took 5 bases from V and 3 from J; bases not matched to a gene: 1. This CDR3 region has 12 residues. Looked up from germline, CDR1 is SGHAT and CDR2 is FQNNGV. The CDR3 coding sequence is TGTGCCAGCAGCAGGGACAGCTACGAGCAGTACTTC. Translation: CASSRDSYEQYF.

This sequence joins TRBV6-1 and TRBJ2-3; D possibly corresponds to TRBD2 (5 bases). The CDR3 is 14 residues long. Germline CDR1 reads MNHNS; CDR2 reads SASEGT. The V gene lost 6 bases and the J gene lost 4 bases, with 14 bases spanning the gap. The CDR3 here is CASSPRGVADTQYF. CDR3 sequence (DNA): TGTGCCAGCAGCCCCCGGGGTGTTGCAGATACGCAGTATTTT.

A few counts support this clone. The genes are TRBV10-3 and TRBJ2-7; TRBD2 might be the D (6 bases). The CDR3 loop spans 12 amino acids. Germline V gene lookup returns CDR1 ENHRY and CDR2 SYGVKD. Trimming left V 8 bases short and J 1 base short, with 9 bases between. The CDR3 region has the DNA TGTGCCATCGGGAGGACATCCTACGAGCAGTACTTC. Translated: CAIGRTSYEQYF.

J is TRBJ2-5 and V is TRBV29-1; 9 nucleotides align to TRBD2. V was clipped by 4 bases and J by 4 bases; unmatched bases: 7. The CDR3 spans 14 residues. Germline CDR1 reads SQVTM; CDR2 reads ANQGSEA. The CDR3 here is CSVGVSGRGETQYF. The CDR3, as DNA: TGCAGCGTTGGTGTTAGCGGGAGAGGAGAGACCCAGTACTTC.

This clone was counted a few times. V usage is TRBV15 and J usage is TRBJ2-7; 9 bases line up with TRBD2. From germline, CDR1 is LNHNV and CDR2 YYDKDF (reference sequence). This CDR3 is built from 13 residues. J lost 6 bases, V lost 1 base, and 1 base had no gene match. CDR3 coding DNA: TGTGCCACCAGCAGAGGCGGGAGGGCCGAGCAGTACTTC. Its protein product is CATSRGGRAEQYF.

J is TRBJ2-7 and V is TRBV19; 7 nucleotides line up with TRBD2. This CDR3 region has 14 residues. CDR1 and CDR2 (germline): LNHDA, SQIVND (reference sequence). Trimming removed 5 bases from V and 1 base from J; junction bases left unmatched: 5. The CDR3 DNA sequence: TGTGCCAGTAGTTCCCCGGGAGGATCCTACGAGCAGTACTTC. Translated, it gives CASSSPGGSYEQYF.

V and J are TRBV18 and TRBJ2-1; D is perhaps TRBD2 (7 bases). Germline CDR1 reads KGHSH; CDR2 reads LQKENI. The CDR3 contains 16 residues. The ends were cut back, 6 bases at V and 2 bases at J, with 17 bases in the middle. CDR3: CASSRGQAGPYNEQFF. Written as DNA, the CDR3 is TGTGCCAGCTCCCGGGGGCAAGCGGGACCCTACAATGAGCAGTTCTTC.

DNA for the CDR3: TGTGCCACCAGCAAAGGGGAGGGGGTCTATGAGCAGTTCTTC. Its translation: CATSKGEGVYEQFF. This chain uses TRBV15 with TRBJ2-1, with a possible D match to TRBD2 (7 bases). The CDR3 contains 14 residues. CDR1 and CDR2 (germline): LNHNV, YYDKDF (reference sequence). V shed 4 bases and J shed 8 bases, with 15 bases lying between them.